A selection of T cell receptor beta chains follows, all from one sample in a study of somatic mutations in cytotoxic T cells in rheumatoid arthritis. Method: immunoSEQ multiplex PCR; TCRdb's copy keeps in-frame clones and lacks some. Among under 30,000 clones, roughly 74% were seen once, and the ten largest hold just over 9.5%. Material: CD8+ T cells sorted from blood. The receptors were sampled from a woman between 18 and 29 years old in good health. The CDR3 runs from the conserved cysteine through the conserved F or W. A D gene is named only where the DNA matches it firmly. Part of the rows lack a size; the others show once, few, many or a class for expanded clones.

clone_size j_call v_call cdr3_length d_call cdr3_nt cdr3_aa
NA TRBJ2-3 TRBV28 15 TRBD1 TGTGCCAGCAGACCTGGACAGGGGTCCACAGATACGCAGTATTTT CASRPGQGSTDTQYF
NA TRBJ1-1 TRBV28 16 NA TGTGCCAGCACCATTCATGGCGGACAGCCCAACAGTGAAGCTTTCTTT CASTIHGGQPNSEAFF
few TRBJ1-2 TRBV7-9 13 TRBD1 TGTGCCAGCAGCTTGGGGACAGACTATGGCTACACCTTC CASSLGTDYGYTF
NA TRBJ1-2 TRBV27 13 NA TGTGCCAGCAGCGGTCTATCGGGGGGTGGCTACACCTTC CASSGLSGGGYTF
few TRBJ1-1 TRBV30 11 NA TGTGCCTCTGCATTGAACACTGAAGCTTTCTTT CASALNTEAFF
once TRBJ2-7 TRBV29-1 11 NA TGCAGCGTTGGGGGGGAGGCCGAGCAGTACTTC CSVGGEAEQYF
NA TRBJ1-1 TRBV2 12 NA TGTGCCAGCAGCGGCGACAGACAAGGAGCTTTCTTT CASSGDRQGAFF
NA TRBJ2-5 TRBV5-4 16 TRBD2 TGTGCCAGCAGCTCATTAGCGGGGGCCGAACAAGAGACCCAGTACTTC CASSSLAGAEQETQYF
NA TRBJ2-7 TRBV10-2 14 NA TGCGCCAGCAGTGACCGGGGGCGGTCCTACGAGCAGTACTTC CASSDRGRSYEQYF
NA TRBJ1-1 TRBV19 11 NA TGTGCCTCCTGGGAGGGAACTGAAGCTTTCTTT CASWEGTEAFF
NA TRBJ1-3 TRBV5-5 17 NA TGTGCCAGCAGCTCCGGCCGAGCAGGGTACCCTGGAAACACCATATATTTT CASSSGRAGYPGNTIYF
NA TRBJ1-3 TRBV6-1 18 NA TGTGCCAGCAGTGACCACATTCAAGGGGGAGCCTCTGGAAACACCATATATTTT CASSDHIQGGASGNTIYF
NA TRBJ2-2 TRBV21-1 15 NA TGTGCCAGCAGCAAAGGTGAGGACGGGGGCGGGGAGCTGTTTTTT CASSKGEDGGGELFF
NA TRBJ2-2 TRBV5-6 13 NA TGTGCCAGCAGCTTGGGCGGGGCCGGGGAGCTGTTTTTT CASSLGGAGELFF
NA TRBJ2-5 TRBV27 13 TRBD1 TGTGCCAGCTGCCCCAGGGGGCTGGAGACCCAGTACTTC CASCPRGLETQYF
NA TRBJ1-1 TRBV19 12 NA TGTGCCAGTAGTATTGGACGCACTGAAGCTTTCTTT CASSIGRTEAFF
NA TRBJ1-6 TRBV9 15 NA TGTGCCAGCAGCGTAGCCTATAGGGGAAGTTCACCCCTCCACTTT CASSVAYRGSSPLHF
NA TRBJ1-2 TRBV25-1 14 NA TGTGCCAGCAGTGAAATGGGGCAGGGGATCGGCTACACCTTC CASSEMGQGIGYTF
NA TRBJ2-7 TRBV30 14 TRBD2 TGTGCCTGGAGTGTACTAGGACTAGCCCGGGAGCAGTACTTC CAWSVLGLAREQYF
NA TRBJ2-1 TRBV30 13 NA TGTGCCTGGACTGGGGCTGCCTACAATGAGCAGTTCTTC CAWTGAAYNEQFF
few TRBJ1-1 TRBV4-2 15 TRBD1 TGTGCCAGCAGTCGGACAGGGGGCATGAACACTGAAGCTTTCTTT CASSRTGGMNTEAFF
few TRBJ2-3 TRBV27 14 NA TGTGCCAGCAGTCCAGCCCTGCCCACAGATACGCAGTATTTT CASSPALPTDTQYF
NA TRBJ2-7 TRBV7-6 13 NA TGTGCCAGCAGCTTAGGAGGGAACTACGAGCAGTACTTC CASSLGGNYEQYF
NA TRBJ2-2 TRBV5-1 12 NA TGCGCCAGCAGCTTGATGGACGGGGAGCTGTTTTTT CASSLMDGELFF
NA TRBJ2-3 TRBV28 16 TRBD2 TGTGCCAGCGGTCTAGCGGAAGTGGGTTCCACAGATACGCAGTATTTT CASGLAEVGSTDTQYF
NA TRBJ2-7 TRBV7-9 14 TRBD1 TGTGCCAGCAGCAACGACAGGGGTATAGACGAGCAGTACTTC CASSNDRGIDEQYF
NA TRBJ1-4 TRBV6-1 15 TRBD1 TGTGCCAGCAGTGCCTCGGGACAGATAGAGGAAAAACTGTTTTTT CASSASGQIEEKLFF
NA TRBJ1-2 TRBV7-2 14 TRBD1 TGTGCCAGCAGCGCCCCGGGACAGCACTATGGCTACACCTTC CASSAPGQHYGYTF
NA TRBJ2-1 TRBV4-2 15 TRBD2 TGTGCCAGCAACCTGGACCTGGGGTTCGCGGGGGGGCAGTTCTTC CASNLDLGFAGGQFF
NA TRBJ2-7 TRBV5-1 15 NA TGCGCCAGCCGAGAACAGGAGCGGACCTTCTACGAGCAGTACTTC CASREQERTFYEQYF
few TRBJ1-1 TRBV10-2 11 NA TGCGCCAGCAGGGGTTCGGTTGAAGCTTTCTTT CASRGSVEAFF
NA TRBJ1-1 TRBV19 16 TRBD1 TGTGCCAGTAGTATACGACCTGGACAGGGGAACACTGAAGCTTTCTTT CASSIRPGQGNTEAFF
NA TRBJ1-5 TRBV19 15 NA TGTGCCAGTAGGAACCTGGAACAGACGTATCAGCCCCAGCATTTT CASRNLEQTYQPQHF
NA TRBJ1-1 TRBV29-1 13 NA TGCAGCGTCGCGACAGCTATGAACACTGAAGCTTTCTTT CSVATAMNTEAFF
NA TRBJ2-7 TRBV11-2 15 TRBD2 TGTGCCAGCAGATTAAGCGGGGGCGCGACCTACGAGCAGTACTTC CASRLSGGATYEQYF
once TRBJ1-2 TRBV27 14 NA TGTGCCAGCAGTTTAGCTGGGGGAAACTATGGCTACACCTTC CASSLAGGNYGYTF
NA TRBJ2-1 TRBV11-3 14 TRBD2 TGTGCCAGCAGCACCGGACTAGCGGGCAATGAGCAGTTCTTC CASSTGLAGNEQFF
NA TRBJ1-1 TRBV4-2 13 TRBD1 TGTGCCAGCAGCCTGGGGACAGGGCAAGAAGCTTTCTTT CASSLGTGQEAFF
NA TRBJ2-3 TRBV4-1 13 NA TGCGCCAGCAGACAGCCGGGATTAGATACGCAGTATTTT CASRQPGLDTQYF
few TRBJ2-5 TRBV5-1 15 TRBD2 TGCGCCAGCAGCTTACGGGAGGGCCCTCAGGAGACCCAGTACTTC CASSLREGPQETQYF
NA TRBJ1-6 TRBV30 15 TRBD1 TGTGCCTGGAGTCCTTTAGAGGGGGCCCTTTCACCCCTCCACTTT CAWSPLEGALSPLHF
few TRBJ2-7 TRBV4-1 13 NA TGCGCCAGCAGCCAAGGACTAAGTCCCGAGCAGTACTTC CASSQGLSPEQYF
NA TRBJ2-3 TRBV30 13 NA TGTGCCTGGAGTGTGGACAACACAGATACGCAGTATTTT CAWSVDNTDTQYF
NA TRBJ2-3 TRBV1 12 NA TGCACCAGCAGCCTACACTCAAATACGCAGTATTTT CTSSLHSNTQYF
NA TRBJ1-2 TRBV11-2 14 NA TGTGCCAGCAGCTTAGGCAACAGCTACTATGGCTACACCTTC CASSLGNSYYGYTF
NA TRBJ2-3 TRBV7-9 17 TRBD2 TGTGCCAGCACCAGAGGGGGGCTAGCGGGGCGCACAGATACGCAGTATTTT CASTRGGLAGRTDTQYF
NA TRBJ2-7 TRBV30 14 NA TGTGCCTGGAGTTGGGACACGAGCTCCTACGAGCAGTACTTC CAWSWDTSSYEQYF
few TRBJ2-1 TRBV27 15 TRBD2 TGTGCCAGCAGTTTAGCTGCGGGGGCCTACAATGAGCAGTTCTTC CASSLAAGAYNEQFF
NA TRBJ2-2 TRBV9 12 NA TGTGCCAGCAGCGAGAACACCGGGGAGCTGTTTTTT CASSENTGELFF
NA TRBJ2-1 TRBV6-5 14 NA TGTGCCAGCAGTTACGGGGGAAACTACAATGAGCAGTTCTTC CASSYGGNYNEQFF
NA TRBJ2-5 TRBV28 16 TRBD1 TGTGCCAGCAGTTTAACTTCGACAGGGGGCCTTGAGACCCAGTACTTC CASSLTSTGGLETQYF
NA TRBJ2-1 TRBV21-1 13 NA TGTGCCAGCACAGCGGCGATCAACAATGAGCAGTTCTTC CASTAAINNEQFF
NA TRBJ1-1 TRBV6-1 12 NA TGTGCCAGCAGTGAAGCGGGCACTGAAGCTTTCTTT CASSEAGTEAFF
NA TRBJ2-1 TRBV7-6 15 NA TGTGCCAGCAGCTTAGCGGGGAGCTCCTACAATGAGCAGTTCTTC CASSLAGSSYNEQFF
NA TRBJ2-3 TRBV29-1 14 TRBD1 TGCAGCACGGAAGACAGGGTAGTGACGGATACGCAGTATTTT CSTEDRVVTDTQYF